This TCR beta chain appears in the sequencing data of a study of cytomegalovirus exposure and HLA in healthy donors (dated by TCRdb to 2015 to 2018). For the wider study: An earlier analysis of 587 of the donors reported approximately 260 Gb of sequence data and approximately 120 million unique TCR beta sequences obtained from approximately 180 million T cells. Roughly 300 gigabases of sequencing data and around 80 million unique TCR sequences made up an early release that covered over 550 HLA-typed donors. Among the approximately 400 genotyped donors, around 81% belonged to the genetic ancestry cluster associated with self-reported Caucasian donors. The aim of the study was to test whether cataloging public T cell receptors could identify signatures of past pathogen exposure. The T cell repertoires of under 700 subjects were profiled by immunosequencing and related to cytomegalovirus serostatus. Along with the roughly 700-subject first cohort, a separate validation cohort of over a hundred different subjects was used. To predict cytomegalovirus infection status, the study brought together high-throughput TCR immunosequencing, statistical association of individual TCRs with disease status, and machine learning. A later analysis re-analyzed previously published TCR beta repertoires from 650 to 800 donors and added high-resolution HLA genotyping to study TCR occurrence patterns. Rather than using new phenotypic data, the later analysis identified candidate immune exposures from TCR beta sequences and from how often those sequences occurred across donors. In an earlier analysis of 587 of the donors, high-throughput TCR beta sequencing was used to judge whether each TCR beta V gene segment behaved as functional or pseudogenic. Donor age, sex, ethnicity and CMV serostatus were compiled alongside the repertoire data. In a later genetic analysis, genome-wide SNP genotypes for about three fifths of the roughly 670 donors were used, and that subset was treated as a discovery cohort. Every discovery cohort repertoire had been produced on one sequencing platform. HLA typing covered class I and class II loci at four-digit resolution. Typing coverage varied by locus: roughly 620-640 donors for A, B, C, DRB1 and DQB1; approximately 500 for DQA1; about 600 for DPA1; roughly 470 for DPB1. Roughly 5 DR-DQ haplotypes were treated as single units for association and clustering because of strong linkage in the cohort. Among 300 to 500 genotyped donors of the cohort, an average of approximately 240,000 unique TCR beta nucleotide sequences was sequenced per donor, of which 15% to 20% were non-productive.

The cohort was made up of about 610 healthy bone marrow donors. Cohort members were all nominally healthy when sampled, although unrecorded immune exposures were likely present. The donor tested CMV seropositive and was one of the 289 seropositive cohort members. Every donor gave a peripheral blood sample, and the peripheral blood mononuclear cells from that sample were used for TCR beta sequencing. Genomic DNA was extracted from the blood cell samples with the Qiagen DNeasy Blood Extraction Kit. Library preparation employed the immunoSEQ multiplex PCR assay. For the multiplex PCR, a mixture combining 60 forward primers for TCR Vbeta segments and 13 reverse primers for TCR Jbeta segments was used. Amplification of the CDR3 region of rearranged TCR beta genes was performed with a multiplex PCR assay on genomic DNA. The amplified TCR beta libraries were sequenced on the Illumina HiSeq System as 87-base-pair reads. For the original study's pipeline: A later analysis tallied 80 million to 95 million unique TCR beta chains across the approximately 670 repertoires, and about 12 million of those chains were shared by two or more donors. To remove PCR and sequencing errors, raw reads were error-corrected and collapsed into unique sequences using a nearest-neighbor algorithm that merged closely related sequences. To assign V, D and J gene segments, CDR3 sequences were aligned to IMGT reference sequences. Each retained sequence needed at least a six-nucleotide match to both a V gene segment and a J gene segment. A rearrangement counted as productive if the CDR3 had no stop codons and remained in frame with V and J, and every other rearrangement counted as non-productive. CDR3 was defined according to IMGT convention as the region running from the second conserved V-encoded cysteine to the conserved J-encoded phenylalanine. Sequences without an unambiguous match to a single V gene segment were excluded from the earlier analysis of 587 of the donors. In an earlier analysis of around 600 of the donors, V segments were called functional above 56.7% productive rearrangements and were called segregating when the between-donor standard deviation exceeded 5%. A statistical classification framework was developed to diagnose cytomegalovirus status using the catalog of TCR beta chain sequences. In a later analysis, TCR nucleotide sequences were compared against IMGT/GENE-DB human TR gene sequences so that V and J genes could be assigned. A later analysis assigned CDR3 sequences and most-parsimonious VDJ recombination scenarios with the TCRdist pipeline. In a later analysis, every TCR beta chain was defined by the combination of its CDR3 amino acid sequence and its V-gene family, and reads without a unique V-gene family were dropped. As a way to deal with suspected cross-contamination and a sequencing artifact, a later analysis dropped more than 500 nucleotide sequences that were highly shared and had low generation probability. In a later analysis, a clonal expansion index for each public chain was calculated from normalized within-repertoire ranks of inferred template counts. A later analysis computed generation probabilities with a VDJ recombination model fitted to out-of-frame rearrangements, and checked the results against IGoR. Hypergeometric tests were used in a later analysis to score TCR-TCR, TCR-HLA and TCR-CMV co-occurrence, with a repertoire-size bias correction applied to the TCR pairs. To estimate false discovery rates, a later analysis permuted the HLA or CMV assignments 20 times. In a later analysis, co-occurring TCRs were grouped with DBSCAN, and TCRdist sequence similarity was added when clustering was performed within HLA-allele-positive subsets. Co-occurrence clustering excluded repertoires with fewer than 30,000 or more than 120,000 public chains, plus five with anomalous nucleotide sharing. TCRdb limited this immuneACCESS table to in-frame rearrangements with V and J called. A share of clones is missing; checked studies link under half to unresolved V genes, and the rest is unexplained. V and J calls and clone size are as listed in that table; D and trimming were resolved from the DNA. The sample contains about 95,000 clones, roughly 70% of them found a single time. Around 16% of the sample is taken by the ten largest.

This clone was seen once. Its antigen is currently not known. The record has no base qualities; no much larger clone is one base away. From the cysteine up to the phenylalanine, the CDR3 has a length of 15 residues. Here the CDR3 DNA is all that survives: 45 bases in frame from base 1. CDR1 and CDR2 are read off the germline V gene (reference sequence) as SGHKS and YYEKEE. V is clipped by 3 bases and J by 1 base, and the sequence between their germline boundaries is 11 bases long. The investigation overall reported the following: In this cohort, only TCR beta chains were sequenced, and detectable features were limited by the absence of alpha or paired-chain data. It was suggested by the authors that the approach could potentially be generalized to other disease states and immunological phenotypes. Strong co-occurrence of HLA alleles, especially DR and DQ, made assigning TCR associations to individual alleles difficult. Correlated functional status among segregating V segments might be attributable to linkage disequilibrium, but an unknown experimental factor could not be ruled out. In a later analysis, TCR association rates were found to vary across HLA loci, with the most associated TCRs seen for DRB1 alleles and the fewest for HLA-C alleles. Some IMGT-functional V segments, including TRBV6-2 and TRBV6-3, could not be distinguished by the 87-base-pair reads and were therefore excluded. An earlier analysis of approximately 500 of the donors showed that most TCR beta V segments appeared in productive rearrangements either about 87% or about 30% of the time, which broadly matched IMGT annotations. Because HLA typing was unavailable for some donors at each locus, only the typed subset was used in association tests. In a later analysis, several top co-occurrence clusters were reported to appear linked to parvovirus B19, influenza, CMV and Epstein-Barr virus. A further reported finding was that TCR beta sequences accurately predicted the HLA-A and HLA-B alleles for most subjects in the first cohort. According to a later analysis, most CMV-associated TCR beta chains appeared to be HLA-restricted, and the HLA associations seemed to be driven largely by CMV exposure. Cytomegalovirus status was reported to be diagnosed by the classifier with high specificity and sensitivity in both the original and validation cohorts. The presence/absence analyses assumed that sequencing depth was roughly uniform across donors, and that assumption may not be true. The study listed approximately 150 TCR beta chains as associated with cytomegalovirus. In a later genetic analysis, fewer N-insertions in productive TCRs were reported among donors in an Asian-associated ancestry cluster than the approximately 670-donor mean. A few of the identified cytomegalovirus-associated TCR beta chains were confirmed in vitro to be specific for cytomegalovirus antigens. In a later genetic analysis, a missense DCLRE1C variant was associated with V-gene and J-gene trimming of TCR beta chains, and the association was replicated in an independent cohort. CMV serostatus was the only immune exposure information available for the cohort. Compared with equally common non-associated chains, HLA-associated TCR beta chains in a later analysis were more clonally expanded and had lower generation probabilities. Over 15 rarely observed V segments, including chromosome 9 orphons, were excluded from the earlier analysis of a few hundred of the donors because counts were too low. The sequencing pipeline was judged likely to have produced a cluster of highly shared sequence variants as a technical artifact. In a later analysis, 16,951 TCR beta sequences were associated with specific HLA alleles at a false discovery rate of 0.05. Most TCR sequences were seen in very few donors, while some public TCRs were found in many individuals.

The origin of this receptor is a woman aged 50 to 60 in good health and CMV-seropositive. Sequences were obtained from PBMCs. The chain joins TRBV5-5 to TRBJ1-5; the D gene assignment is ambiguous. The CDR3 reads as follows: CASSSHGNSNQPQHF. The DNA sequence is TGTGCCAGCAGCTCGCACGGGAACAGCAATCAGCCCCAGCATTTT.